A selection of T cell receptor beta chains follows, all from one sample in a study of cytomegalovirus exposure and HLA in healthy donors. The repertoire was sequenced with immunoSEQ multiplex PCR; TCRdb's copy has only in-frame clones and lacks some. The table lists fewer than 150,000 clones, 75% to 90% of them singletons, with 7.5% to 10% in the top ten. Sequences were obtained from PBMCs. These receptors were collected from a female donor in good health and CMV-seropositive. Each CDR3 is given with its conserved first and last residue. A D gene is named only where the DNA matches it firmly. Part of the rows lack a size; the others show once, few, many or a class for expanded clones.

CDR3aa	CDR3nt	d_gene	v_gene	abundance	j_gene
CASSIPPGWGTEAFF	TGTGCCAGCAGTATCCCGCCAGGGTGGGGCACTGAAGCTTTCTTT	-	TRBV6-5	few	TRBJ1-1
CASSPDRGSQPQHF	TGTGCCAGCAGCCCTGACAGGGGCAGTCAGCCCCAGCATTTT	TRBD1	TRBV7-2	-	TRBJ1-5
CASSLVRGNYGYTF	TGTGCCAGCAGCTTAGTACGGGGGAACTATGGCTACACCTTC	-	TRBV7-8	once	TRBJ1-2
CASSEAQGSLREQYF	TGTGCCAGCAGTGAAGCACAGGGTTCGTTGAGGGAGCAGTACTTC	-	TRBV2	-	TRBJ2-7
CASSLSGGADTQYF	TGCGCCAGCAGCTTAAGCGGGGGGGCTGATACGCAGTATTTT	TRBD2	TRBV5-1	-	TRBJ2-3
CASSEGPRGAANTGELFF	TGTGCCAGCAGTGAAGGACCGCGGGGGGCAGCGAACACCGGGGAGCTGTTTTTT	TRBD2	TRBV25-1	-	TRBJ2-2
CASSLTGAYYEQYF	TGCGCCAGCAGCCTGACTGGGGCCTACTACGAGCAGTACTTC	-	TRBV5-1	few	TRBJ2-7
CASSIDRGQGGNSPLHF	TGTGCCAGTAGTATAGATCGGGGCCAGGGGGGCAATTCACCCCTCCACTTT	TRBD1	TRBV19	-	TRBJ1-6
CASSPGQGGTGELFF	TGTGCCAGCAGCCCCGGACAGGGTGGCACCGGGGAGCTGTTTTTT	TRBD1	TRBV7-8	-	TRBJ2-2
CASSQDSMGTGGEKLFF	TGCGCCAGCAGCCAAGATTCTATGGGGACAGGGGGTGAAAAACTGTTTTTT	TRBD1	TRBV4-1	few	TRBJ1-4
CASSLEGQGHRRHF	TGTGCCAGCAGCTTAGAGGGACAGGGGCACAGGAGGCATTTT	TRBD1	TRBV7-2	-	TRBJ1-5
CASSGGAVNQPQHF	TGTGCCAGCAGCGGGGGGGCAGTCAATCAGCCCCAGCATTTT	-	TRBV5-5	-	TRBJ1-5
CASSARTSGVDTQYF	TGCGCCAGCAGTGCCCGGACTAGCGGGGTAGATACGCAGTATTTT	TRBD2	TRBV5-1	-	TRBJ2-3
CASSPSGVRGETQYF	TGTGCCAGCAGCCCTAGTGGGGTTAGGGGAGAGACCCAGTACTTC	-	TRBV9	-	TRBJ2-5
CASSGKGQGALGIYEQYF	TGCGCCAGCAGCGGTAAGGGACAGGGGGCTCTTGGAATCTACGAGCAGTACTTC	TRBD1	TRBV10-1	-	TRBJ2-7
CSSSLARPDTGELFF	TGTTCCAGCAGCTTAGCGAGGCCGGACACCGGGGAGCTGTTTTTT	-	TRBV7-9	-	TRBJ2-2
CASSISLGRGETQYF	TGTGCCAGTAGTATATCGTTAGGAAGAGGAGAGACCCAGTACTTC	-	TRBV19	-	TRBJ2-5
CASRKGQGGSRTQYF	TGTGCCAGCAGAAAGGGACAGGGGGGGAGTAGGACCCAGTACTTC	TRBD1	TRBV7-2	-	TRBJ2-5
CASSPREEDGYTF	TGTGCCAGCAGCCCACGGGAGGAGGATGGCTACACCTTC	-	TRBV6-6	few	TRBJ1-2
CASSPLGTGSSNEQFF	TGTGCCAGCAGCCCCTTAGGGACAGGGTCCTCCAATGAGCAGTTCTTC	TRBD1	TRBV5-4	once	TRBJ2-1
CASRKTMNLGDTEAFF	TGCGCCAGCAGAAAGACCATGAACCTAGGGGACACTGAAGCTTTCTTT	-	TRBV4-3	-	TRBJ1-1
CASSEAVDIFNEQFF	TGTGCCAGCAGTGAAGCAGTGGACATTTTCAATGAGCAGTTCTTC	-	TRBV6-1	-	TRBJ2-1
CASSSGTSATSDTQYF	TGTGCCAGCAGCTCCGGGACTAGCGCGACCTCAGATACGCAGTATTTT	TRBD2	TRBV9	-	TRBJ2-3
CASSRETSYEQYF	TGTGCCAGTAGCCGGGAGACTTCCTACGAGCAGTACTTC	-	TRBV19	-	TRBJ2-7
CASSLGAGEAFF	TGTGCCAGCAGCTTGGGGGCAGGTGAAGCTTTCTTT	-	TRBV5-6	-	TRBJ1-1
CASSWAQEGYTF	TGTGCCAGCAGCTGGGCTCAAGAGGGCTACACCTTC	-	TRBV7-2	-	TRBJ1-2
CASSLRQGEGEKLFF	TGTGCCAGCAGCTTGCGACAGGGGGAAGGAGAAAAACTGTTTTTT	TRBD1	TRBV5-5	-	TRBJ1-4
CASSPREVPSYTF	TGCGCCAGCAGCCCCCGTGAGGTTCCGAGCTACACCTTC	-	TRBV5-1	-	TRBJ1-2
CSVSSGQGEQYF	TGCAGCGTTTCATCGGGACAAGGCGAGCAGTACTTC	-	TRBV29-1	few	TRBJ2-7
CASSLGESSTDTQYF	TGCGCCAGCAGCTTGGGGGAGTCTAGCACAGATACGCAGTATTTT	-	TRBV5-1	-	TRBJ2-3
CASSPEIETEAFF	TGTGCCAGCAGCCCCGAAATTGAGACTGAAGCTTTCTTT	-	TRBV9	-	TRBJ1-1
CASSETGTPEETQYF	TGTGCCAGCAGTGAAACTGGGACTCCTGAAGAGACCCAGTACTTC	-	TRBV6-1	-	TRBJ2-5